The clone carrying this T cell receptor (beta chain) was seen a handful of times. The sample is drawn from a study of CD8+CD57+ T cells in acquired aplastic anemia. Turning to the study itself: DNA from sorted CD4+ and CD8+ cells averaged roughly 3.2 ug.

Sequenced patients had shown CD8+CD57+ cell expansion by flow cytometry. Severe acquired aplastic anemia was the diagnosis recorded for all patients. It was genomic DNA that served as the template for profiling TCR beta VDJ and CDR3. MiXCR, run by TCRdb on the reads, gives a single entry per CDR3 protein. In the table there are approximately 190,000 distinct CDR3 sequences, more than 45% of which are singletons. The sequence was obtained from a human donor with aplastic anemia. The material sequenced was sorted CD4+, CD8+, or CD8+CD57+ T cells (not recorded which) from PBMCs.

Here the CDR3 reads CASRALRTENTEAFF. CDR3 DNA sequence: TGTGCCAGCAGGGCCTTGAGGACGGAGAACACTGAAGCTTTCTTT. The rearrangement links TRBV6-2 or TRBV6-3 to TRBJ1-1, with unresolved D. Germline lookup yields CDR1 MNHEY and CDR2 SVGEGT. The CDR3 sequence is 15 residues long. The V end was cut by 6 bases, the J end by 1 base, with 15 bases between.